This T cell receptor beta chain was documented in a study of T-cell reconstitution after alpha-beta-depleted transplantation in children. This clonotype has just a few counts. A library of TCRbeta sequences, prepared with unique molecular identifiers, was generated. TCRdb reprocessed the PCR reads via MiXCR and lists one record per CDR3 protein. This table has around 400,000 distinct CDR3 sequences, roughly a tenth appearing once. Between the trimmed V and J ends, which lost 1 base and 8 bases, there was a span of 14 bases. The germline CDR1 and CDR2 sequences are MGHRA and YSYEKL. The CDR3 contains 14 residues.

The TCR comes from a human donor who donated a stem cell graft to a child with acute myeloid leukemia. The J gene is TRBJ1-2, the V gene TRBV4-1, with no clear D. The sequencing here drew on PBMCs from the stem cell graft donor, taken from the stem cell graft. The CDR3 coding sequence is TGCGCCAGCAGCCAAGTGCCCGGGCCAGAGGGCTACACCTTC. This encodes CASSQVPGPEGYTF.